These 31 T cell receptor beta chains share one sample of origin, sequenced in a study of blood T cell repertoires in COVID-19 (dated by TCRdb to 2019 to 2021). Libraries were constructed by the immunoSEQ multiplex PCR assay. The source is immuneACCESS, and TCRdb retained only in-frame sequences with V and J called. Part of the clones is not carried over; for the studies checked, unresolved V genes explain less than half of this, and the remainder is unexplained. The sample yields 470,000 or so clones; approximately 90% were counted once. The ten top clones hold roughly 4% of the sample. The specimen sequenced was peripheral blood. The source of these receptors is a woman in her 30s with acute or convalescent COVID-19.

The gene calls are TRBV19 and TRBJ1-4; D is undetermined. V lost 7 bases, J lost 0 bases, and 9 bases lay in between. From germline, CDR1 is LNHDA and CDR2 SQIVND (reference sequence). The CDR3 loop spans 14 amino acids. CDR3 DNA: TGTGCCAGTACCGCGGGCACAACTAATGAAAAACTGTTTTTT. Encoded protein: CASTAGTTNEKLFF.

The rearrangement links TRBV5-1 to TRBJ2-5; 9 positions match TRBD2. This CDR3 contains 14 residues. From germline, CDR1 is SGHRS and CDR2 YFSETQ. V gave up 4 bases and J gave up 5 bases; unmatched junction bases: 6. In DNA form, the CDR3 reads TGCGCCAGCAGCCCAGCGGGGGGTCGGGAGACCCAGTACTTC. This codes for CASSPAGGRETQYF. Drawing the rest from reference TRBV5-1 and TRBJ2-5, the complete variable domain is KAGVTQTPRYLIKTRGQQVTLSCSPISGHRSVSWYQQTPGQGLQFLFEYFSETQRNKGNFPGRFSGRQFSNSRSEMNVSTLELGDSALYLCASSPAGGRETQYFGPGTRLLVL.

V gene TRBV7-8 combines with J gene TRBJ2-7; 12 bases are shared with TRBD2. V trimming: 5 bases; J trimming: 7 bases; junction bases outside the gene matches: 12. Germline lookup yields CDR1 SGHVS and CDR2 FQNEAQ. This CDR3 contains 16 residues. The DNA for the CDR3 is TGTGCCAGCAGCCCGCCGGGACTAGCGGGTCGAGGAGAGCAGTACTTC. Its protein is CASSPPGLAGRGEQYF.

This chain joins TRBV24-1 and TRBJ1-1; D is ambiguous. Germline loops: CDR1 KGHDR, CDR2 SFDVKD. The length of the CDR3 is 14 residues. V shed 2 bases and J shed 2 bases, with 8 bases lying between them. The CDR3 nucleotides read TGTGCCACCAGTGATTCTCGGGTTAACACTGAAGCTTTCTTT. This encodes CATSDSRVNTEAFF.

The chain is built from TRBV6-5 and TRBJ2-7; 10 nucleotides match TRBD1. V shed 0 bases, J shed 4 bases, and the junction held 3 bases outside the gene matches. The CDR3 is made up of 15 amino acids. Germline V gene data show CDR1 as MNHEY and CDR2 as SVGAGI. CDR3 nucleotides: TGTGCCAGCAGTTACTCGACAGGGGGCATGTACGAGCAGTACTTC. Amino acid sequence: CASSYSTGGMYEQYF.

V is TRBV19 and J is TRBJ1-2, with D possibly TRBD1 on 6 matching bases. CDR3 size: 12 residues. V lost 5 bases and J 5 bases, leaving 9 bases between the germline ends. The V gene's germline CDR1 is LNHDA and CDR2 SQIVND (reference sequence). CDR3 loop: CASSPQGYGYTF. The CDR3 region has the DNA TGTGCCAGTAGTCCACAGGGATATGGCTACACCTTC.

The CDR3, as DNA: TGTGCCAGCAGTCTCCGGACTAGCGGGGGCCAAGAGACCCAGTACTTC. This sequence encodes CASSLRTSGGQETQYF. The chain recombines TRBV27 with TRBJ2-5, with 13 nucleotides matching TRBD2. The junction had 4 bases not matched to a gene; V was cut back by 5 bases and J by 1 base. This CDR3 comprises 16 residues. CDR1 is MNHEY, CDR2 SMNVEV, per germline (reference sequence).

The CDR3 nucleotides are TGTGCCAGCAGCGGGCGGAGGGGCCTCCGGGGTACGCAGTATTTT. Its protein is CASSGRRGLRGTQYF. The J gene is TRBJ2-3, the V gene TRBV21-1; TRBD2 is the table's D call and was not checked against the DNA. TRBV21-1 is recorded as a pseudogene. This CDR3 has 15 residues.

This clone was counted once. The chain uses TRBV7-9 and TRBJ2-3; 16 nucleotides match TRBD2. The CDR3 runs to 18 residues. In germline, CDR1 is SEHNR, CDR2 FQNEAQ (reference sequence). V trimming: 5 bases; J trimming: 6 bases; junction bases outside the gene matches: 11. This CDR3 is CASSPPGTSGGAIDTQYF. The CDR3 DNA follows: TGTGCCAGCAGCCCTCCCGGGACTAGCGGGGGGGCCATCGATACGCAGTATTTT.

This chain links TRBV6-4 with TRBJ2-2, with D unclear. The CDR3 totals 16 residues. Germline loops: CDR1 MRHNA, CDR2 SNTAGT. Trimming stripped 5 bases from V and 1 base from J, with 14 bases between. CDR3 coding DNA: TGTGCCAGCAGTTTACACACCCCACGGAACACCGGGGAGCTGTTTTTT. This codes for CASSLHTPRNTGELFF.

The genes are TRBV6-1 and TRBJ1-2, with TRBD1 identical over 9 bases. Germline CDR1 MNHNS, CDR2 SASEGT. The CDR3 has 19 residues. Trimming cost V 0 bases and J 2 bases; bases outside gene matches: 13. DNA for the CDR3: TGTGCCAGCAGTGAAGCATTTATCGCGGGACAGGGAAGAAACTATGGCTACACCTTC. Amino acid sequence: CASSEAFIAGQGRNYGYTF.

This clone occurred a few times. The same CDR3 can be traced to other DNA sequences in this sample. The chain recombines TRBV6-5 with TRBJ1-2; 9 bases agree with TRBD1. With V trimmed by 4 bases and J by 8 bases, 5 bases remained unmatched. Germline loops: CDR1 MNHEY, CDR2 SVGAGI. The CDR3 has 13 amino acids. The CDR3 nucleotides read TGTGCCAGCAGTTTGGGACAGGGTGTGGGCTACACCTTC. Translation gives CASSLGQGVGYTF.

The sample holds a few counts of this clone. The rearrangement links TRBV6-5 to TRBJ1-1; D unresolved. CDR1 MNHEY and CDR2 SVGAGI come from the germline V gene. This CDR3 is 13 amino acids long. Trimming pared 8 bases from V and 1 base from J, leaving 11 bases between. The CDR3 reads CASRTERNTEAFF. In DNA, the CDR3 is TGTGCCAGCCGGACTGAAAGGAACACTGAAGCTTTCTTT.

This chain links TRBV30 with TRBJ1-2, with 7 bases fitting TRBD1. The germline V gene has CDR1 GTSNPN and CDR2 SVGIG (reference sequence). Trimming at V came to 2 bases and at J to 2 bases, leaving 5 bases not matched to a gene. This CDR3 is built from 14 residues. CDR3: CAWSLRGRNYGYTF. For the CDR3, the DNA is TGTGCCTGGAGTCTGAGGGGGCGAAACTATGGCTACACCTTC.

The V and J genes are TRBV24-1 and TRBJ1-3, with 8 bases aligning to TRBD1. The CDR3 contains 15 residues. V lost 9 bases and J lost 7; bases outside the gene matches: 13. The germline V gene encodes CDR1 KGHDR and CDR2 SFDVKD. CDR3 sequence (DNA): TGTGCCACCCGGGACAGGACTACCGGGGGGAACACCATATATTTT. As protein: CATRDRTTGGNTIYF.

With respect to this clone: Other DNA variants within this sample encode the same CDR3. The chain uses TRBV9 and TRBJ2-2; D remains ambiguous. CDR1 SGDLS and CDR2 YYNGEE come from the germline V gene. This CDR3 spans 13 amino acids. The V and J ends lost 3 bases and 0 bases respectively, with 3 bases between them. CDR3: CASSATNTGELFF. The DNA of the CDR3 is TGTGCCAGCAGCGCAACGAACACCGGGGAGCTGTTTTTT.

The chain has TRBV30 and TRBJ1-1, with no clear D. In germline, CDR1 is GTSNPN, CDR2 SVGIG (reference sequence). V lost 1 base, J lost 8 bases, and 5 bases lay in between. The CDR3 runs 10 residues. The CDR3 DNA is TGTGCCTGGAGTGCCAGGGAAGCTTTCTTT. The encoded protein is CAWSAREAFF.

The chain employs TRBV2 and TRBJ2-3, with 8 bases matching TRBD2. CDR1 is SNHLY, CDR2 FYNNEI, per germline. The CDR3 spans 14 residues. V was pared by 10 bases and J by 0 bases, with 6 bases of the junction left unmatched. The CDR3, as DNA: TGTGCCATCTCAGCGGGGGCCAGCACAGATACGCAGTATTTT. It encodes CAISAGASTDTQYF.

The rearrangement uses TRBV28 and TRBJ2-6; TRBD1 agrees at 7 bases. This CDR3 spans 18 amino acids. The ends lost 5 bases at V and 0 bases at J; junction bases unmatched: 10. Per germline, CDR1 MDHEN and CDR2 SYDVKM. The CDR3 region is CASSRWTGADSGANVLTF. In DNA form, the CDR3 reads TGTGCCAGCAGTCGATGGACAGGAGCCGACTCTGGGGCCAACGTCCTGACTTTC.

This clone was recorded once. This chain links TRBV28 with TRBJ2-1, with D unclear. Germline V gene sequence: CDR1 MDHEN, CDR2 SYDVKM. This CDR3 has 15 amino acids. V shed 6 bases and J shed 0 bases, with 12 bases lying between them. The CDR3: CASSDYSSSYNEQFF. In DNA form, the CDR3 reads TGTGCCAGCAGCGATTACAGTAGCTCCTACAATGAGCAGTTCTTC.

The CDR3 DNA sequence: TGTGCCAGCAGCGATCCGGGACAGGCCCACGAGCAGTACTTC. Translating gives CASSDPGQAHEQYF. This chain joins TRBV2 and TRBJ2-7; 8 bases line up with TRBD1. CDR1 and CDR2 (germline): SNHLY, FYNNEI. The junction had 9 bases not matched to a gene; V was cut back by 6 bases and J by 5 bases. This CDR3 has 14 amino acids.

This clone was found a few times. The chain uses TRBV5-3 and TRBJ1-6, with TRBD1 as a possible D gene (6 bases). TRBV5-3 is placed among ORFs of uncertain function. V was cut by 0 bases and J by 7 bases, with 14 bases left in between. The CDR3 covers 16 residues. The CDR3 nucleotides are TGTGCCAGAAGCTTGGACAGGGAGAGCGAAAATTCACCCCTCCACTTT. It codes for CARSLDRESENSPLHF.

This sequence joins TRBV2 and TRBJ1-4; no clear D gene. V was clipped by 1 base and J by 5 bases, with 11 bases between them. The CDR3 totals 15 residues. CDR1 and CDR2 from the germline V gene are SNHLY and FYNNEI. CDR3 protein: CASSEVSRRNEKLFF. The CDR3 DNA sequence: TGTGCCAGCAGTGAAGTTAGTCGAAGAAATGAAAAACTGTTTTTT.

This CDR3 reads CASSVAGGSGANVLTF. The DNA of the CDR3 is TGTGCCAGCAGCGTGGCTGGGGGGTCTGGGGCCAACGTCCTGACTTTC. The J gene is TRBJ2-6, the V gene TRBV9; a possible D gene is TRBD2 (6 bases). Deletions cut 2 bases from V and 1 base from J, with 10 bases between. The CDR3 has 16 residues. The germline V gene has CDR1 SGDLS and CDR2 YYNGEE.

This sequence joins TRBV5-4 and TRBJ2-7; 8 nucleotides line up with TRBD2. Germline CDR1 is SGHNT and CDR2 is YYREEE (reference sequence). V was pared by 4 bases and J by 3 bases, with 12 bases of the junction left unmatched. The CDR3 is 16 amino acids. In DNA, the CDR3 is TGTGCCAGCAGCGCCGGCCCAAGCGGGGGCTACTACGAGCAGTACTTC. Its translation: CASSAGPSGGYYEQYF.

The CDR3 protein is CASSFPEASSYEQYF. Written as DNA, the CDR3 is TGTGCCAGCAGCTTCCCGGAGGCTAGCTCCTACGAGCAGTACTTC. The V and J genes are TRBV7-2 and TRBJ2-7; possibly TRBD2 for D (5 bases). Germline V gives CDR1 SGHTA, CDR2 FQGNSA. CDR3 length: 15 residues. V was trimmed by 3 bases and J by 0 bases, leaving 12 bases between them. The entire variable domain, with the rest obtained from reference TRBV7-2 and TRBJ2-7, is as follows: GAGVSQSPSNKVTEKGKDVELRCDPISGHTALYWYRQSLGQGLEFLIYFQGNSAPDKSGLPSDRFSAERTGGSVSTLTIQRTQQEDSAVYLCASSFPEASSYEQYFGPGTRLTVT.

The CDR3, as DNA: TGTGCCATCAGTGAGGGCCGGCAGGCTAATCAGCCCCAGCATTTT. This translates into CAISEGRQANQPQHF. J is TRBJ1-5 and V is TRBV10-3; D gene uncertain. This CDR3 is built from 15 residues. V lost 2 bases to trimming and J lost 4 bases, with 12 bases between them. Germline V gene data show CDR1 as ENHRY and CDR2 as SYGVKD.

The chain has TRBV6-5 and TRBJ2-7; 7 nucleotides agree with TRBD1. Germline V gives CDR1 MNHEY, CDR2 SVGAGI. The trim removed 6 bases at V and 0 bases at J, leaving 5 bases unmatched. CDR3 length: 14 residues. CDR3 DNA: TGTGCCAGCAGATTCAACAGGGGCTCCTACGAGCAGTACTTC. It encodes CASRFNRGSYEQYF.

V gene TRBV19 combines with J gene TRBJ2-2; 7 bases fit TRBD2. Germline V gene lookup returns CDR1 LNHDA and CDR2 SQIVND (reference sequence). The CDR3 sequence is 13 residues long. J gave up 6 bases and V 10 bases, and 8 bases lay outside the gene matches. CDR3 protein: CATPGGDPGELFF. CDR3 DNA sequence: TGTGCCACCCCTGGGGGGGATCCCGGGGAGCTGTTTTTT.

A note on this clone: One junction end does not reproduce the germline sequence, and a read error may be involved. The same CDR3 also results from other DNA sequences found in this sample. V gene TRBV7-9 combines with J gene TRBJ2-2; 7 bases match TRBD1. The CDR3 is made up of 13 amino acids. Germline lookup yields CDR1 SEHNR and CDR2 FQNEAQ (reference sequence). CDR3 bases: TGTGCCAGTAGCTCACAGGGGACCGGGGAGCTGTTTTTT. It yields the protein CASSSQGTGELFF.

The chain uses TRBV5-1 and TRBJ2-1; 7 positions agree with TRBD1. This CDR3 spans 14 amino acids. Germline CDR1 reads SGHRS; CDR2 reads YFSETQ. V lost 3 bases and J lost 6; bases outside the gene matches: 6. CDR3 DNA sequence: TGCGCCAGCAGCTCCGGACAGGTGGGCAATGAGCAGTTCTTC. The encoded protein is CASSSGQVGNEQFF.